A single sample gave rise to the 11 T cell receptor beta chains below, sequenced in a study of cytomegalovirus exposure and HLA in healthy donors. TCRdb keeps only in-frame clones here, not all; method: immunoSEQ multiplex PCR. The table has about 130,000 clones, roughly 95% seen once. The sequencing sample was made of PBMCs. The source is a man between 18 and 35 years old in good health and CMV-seronegative.

This chain links TRBV14 with TRBJ2-1; D might be TRBD2 (5 bases). V was clipped by 4 bases and J by 0 bases, with 7 bases between them. The CDR3 is 14 amino acids. CDR1 is SGHDN, CDR2 FVKESK, per germline. The CDR3 here is CASSPGSSYNEQFF. Here the CDR3 DNA reads TGTGCCAGCAGCCCGGGGAGCTCCTACAATGAGCAGTTCTTC.

The chain uses TRBV19 and TRBJ2-7, with 13 bases lining up with TRBD2. Germline CDR1 is LNHDA and CDR2 is SQIVND (reference sequence). J was trimmed by 3 bases and V by 3 bases; bases with no gene match: 17. The CDR3 spans 20 residues. The CDR3 DNA reads TGTGCCAGTAGTATCGATTTGGGACTAGCGGGGTCTCCACAGTTCTACGAGCAGTACTTC. It yields the protein CASSIDLGLAGSPQFYEQYF.

This chain uses TRBV2 with TRBJ2-3; D gene uncertain. Germline V lookup: CDR1 SNHLY, CDR2 FYNNEI. The CDR3 runs to 15 residues. Trimming left V 6 bases short and J 0 bases short, with 13 bases between. The CDR3 DNA reads TGTGCCAGCAGGTTTTCTCGAGGTAGCACAGATACGCAGTATTTT. Translation: CASRFSRGSTDTQYF.

The chain is built from TRBV2 and TRBJ2-1, with 8 bases lining up with TRBD2. V trimming: 5 bases; J trimming: 3 bases; junction bases outside the gene matches: 0. The CDR3 sequence is 13 residues long. CDR1 SNHLY and CDR2 FYNNEI come from the germline V gene. In DNA, the CDR3 is TGTGCCAGCAGTAGCGGGAGCTACAATGAGCAGTTCTTC. It codes for CASSSGSYNEQFF. Variable domain in full (rest from reference TRBV2 and TRBJ2-1): EPEVTQTPSHQVTQMGQEVILRCVPISNHLYFYWYRQILGQKVEFLVSFYNNEISEKSEIFDDQFSVERPDGSNFTLKIRSTKLEDSAMYFCASSSGSYNEQFFGPGTRLTVL.

V is TRBV29-1 and J is TRBJ1-4; a possible D gene is TRBD1 (5 bases). V gave up 6 bases and J gave up 2 bases, with 13 bases separating them. Germline V gene lookup returns CDR1 SQVTM and CDR2 ANQGSEA. The CDR3 covers 14 residues. The CDR3 region has the DNA TGCAGCGTACGTTATGGGGCCACTAATGAAAAACTGTTTTTT. Its protein product is CSVRYGATNEKLFF.

The CDR3 nucleotides read TGTGCCAGCAGTTTGGACACGGACAGGGAGCTGTTTTTT. It codes for CASSLDTDRELFF. The rearrangement links TRBV27 to TRBJ2-2, with D perhaps TRBD1 (5 bases). CDR1 and CDR2 (germline): MNHEY, SMNVEV (reference sequence). The CDR3 consists of 13 residues. V dropped 3 bases and J dropped 9 bases, with 11 bases sitting between them.

The chain couples TRBV7-2 to TRBJ2-3; tentatively, D is TRBD2 (5 bases). The CDR3 runs 12 residues. Germline V gene sequence: CDR1 SGHTA, CDR2 FQGNSA. V dropped 6 bases and J dropped 3 bases, with 7 bases sitting between them. CDR3 in amino acids: CASREATDTQYF. DNA of the CDR3: TGTGCCAGCAGGGAGGCAACAGATACGCAGTATTTT.

This clone was detected once. This rearrangement joins TRBV10-3 to TRBJ1-2; 10 nucleotides agree with TRBD1. Losses at the gene ends were 4 bases for V and 8 bases for J; bases not matched to a gene: 10. Germline lookup yields CDR1 ENHRY and CDR2 SYGVKD. CDR3 size: 15 residues. Here the CDR3 reads CAISGSPGTGDGYTF. The CDR3 coding sequence is TGTGCCATCAGTGGCTCTCCCGGGACAGGGGACGGCTACACCTTC.

The genes are TRBV5-6 and TRBJ1-2; weak D call: TRBD1 (5 bases). V was cut by 1 base and J by 1 base, with 8 bases left in between. CDR1 SGHDT and CDR2 YYEEEE come from the germline V gene. The CDR3 runs 14 residues. The CDR3 sequence: CASSLRGNNYGYTF. CDR3 DNA: TGTGCCAGCAGCTTGAGGGGAAATAACTATGGCTACACCTTC.

V is TRBV11-3 and J is TRBJ1-2, with D perhaps TRBD1 (6 bases). V lost 4 bases to trimming and J lost 4 bases, with 13 bases between them. The germline V gene has CDR1 SGHNT and CDR2 YENEEA. CDR3 length: 14 amino acids. The DNA for the CDR3 is TGTGCCAGCAGCTCTAGACAGGCTACCTATGGCTACACCTTC. Its translation: CASSSRQATYGYTF.

The chain carries TRBV28 and TRBJ1-1; D call uncertain. The V end was cut by 10 bases, the J end by 1 base, with 13 bases between. Germline lookup yields CDR1 MDHEN and CDR2 SYDVKM. The CDR3 is 13 amino acids. CDR3 in amino acids: CATTTVKNTEAFF. CDR3 in DNA: TGTGCCACCACCACAGTGAAGAACACTGAAGCTTTCTTT.